The text below deals with one T cell receptor (beta chain). TCRdb reanalysed the 5' RACE reads using MiXCR and keeps one entry per CDR3 protein. The top ten hold roughly 21% of the sample, which has about 25,000 distinct CDR3 sequences, roughly 6% seen once. Time point given: blood at routine non-recurrence follow-up after resection. Whole RNA, which was extracted from tumor, nontumor lung tissue or frozen PBMC, was sequenced without any cell sorting. The CDR3 loop spans 12 amino acids. With 5 bases removed from V and 7 bases from J, the gap between germline ends came to 11 bases. The V gene's germline CDR1 is SGHNT and CDR2 YENEEA. These data come from a study of spatial heterogeneity in lung cancer.

Here the sequenced sample was PBMCs, taken at follow-up. The V call is TRBV11-3, the J call TRBJ1-1; unclear D gene. The TCR was taken from a male donor with early-stage non-small cell lung cancer. For the CDR3, the DNA is TGTGCCAGCAGCCCCGATGACGGTGAAGCTTTCTTT. This encodes CASSPDDGEAFF.